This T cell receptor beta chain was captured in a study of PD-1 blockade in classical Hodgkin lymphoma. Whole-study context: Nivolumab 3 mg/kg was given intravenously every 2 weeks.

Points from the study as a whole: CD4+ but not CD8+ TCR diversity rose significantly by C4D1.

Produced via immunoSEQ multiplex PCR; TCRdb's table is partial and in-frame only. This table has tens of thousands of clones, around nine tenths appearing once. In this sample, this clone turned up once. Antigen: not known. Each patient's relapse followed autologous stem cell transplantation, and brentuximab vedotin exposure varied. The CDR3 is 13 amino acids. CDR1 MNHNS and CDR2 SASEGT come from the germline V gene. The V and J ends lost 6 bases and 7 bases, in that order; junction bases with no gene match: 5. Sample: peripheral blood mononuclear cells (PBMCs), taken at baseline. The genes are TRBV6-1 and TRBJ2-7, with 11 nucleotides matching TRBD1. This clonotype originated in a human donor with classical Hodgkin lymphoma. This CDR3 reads CASSGQGAGEQYF. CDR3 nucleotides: TGTGCCAGCAGCGGACAGGGGGCGGGTGAGCAGTACTTC.